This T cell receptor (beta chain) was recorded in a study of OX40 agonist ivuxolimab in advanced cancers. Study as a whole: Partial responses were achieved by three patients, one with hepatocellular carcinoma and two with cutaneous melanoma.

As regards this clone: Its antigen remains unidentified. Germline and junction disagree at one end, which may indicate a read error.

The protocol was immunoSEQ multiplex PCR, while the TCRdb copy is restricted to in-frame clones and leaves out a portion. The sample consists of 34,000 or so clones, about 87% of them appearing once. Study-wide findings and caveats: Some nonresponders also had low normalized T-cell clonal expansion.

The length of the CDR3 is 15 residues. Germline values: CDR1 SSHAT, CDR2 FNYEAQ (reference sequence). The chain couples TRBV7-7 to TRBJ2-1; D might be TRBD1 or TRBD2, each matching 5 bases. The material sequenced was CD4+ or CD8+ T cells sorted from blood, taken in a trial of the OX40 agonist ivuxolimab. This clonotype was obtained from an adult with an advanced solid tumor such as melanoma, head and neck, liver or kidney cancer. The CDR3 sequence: CASSSPGDPYNEQFF. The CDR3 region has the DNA TGTGCTAGCAGCTCGCCCGGGGACCCCTACAATGAGCAGTTCTTC.